The clone carrying this T cell receptor (beta chain) has at least ten counts. Antigen unknown. These data originate in a study of regulatory T cells in long-lasting Graves disease. Study-wide findings and caveats: Persistent disease preferred TRBV28, TRBJ1-2 and TRBJ2-5; new disease, TRBV20-1 and TRBJ2-1. Among persistent patients, a larger number of public clonotypes were shared (approximately 2,900) than among newly diagnosed patients (roughly 970).

The CDR3 has 12 amino acids. The ends were cut back, 7 bases at V and 3 bases at J, with 9 bases in the middle. Per germline, CDR1 SGHVS and CDR2 FQNEAQ. Construction of TCR beta libraries relied on iRepertoire HTBI primers and on Arm-PCR targeting CDR3 regions. Original processing methods: Throughout the samples, researchers identified some 57 TRBV and about 15 TRBJ segments. TCRdb analysed the multiplex PCR reads with MiXCR anew, one entry per CDR3 protein. These V and J calls are TCRdb output, not the study's own analysis. The sample lists 200,000 to 250,000 distinct CDR3 sequences, around 20% occurring once. Noted time point: newly diagnosed GD, antithyroid drugs for less than 3 months. RNA from PBMCs was the source of the TCR library.

The TCR originated in a female donor with Graves disease. Sequencing was performed on peripheral blood mononuclear cells (PBMCs), taken at new diagnosis, from a patient treated with antithyroid drugs. The genes are TRBV7-8 and TRBJ2-5; D unclear. CDR3 sequence: CASNRREETQYF. CDR3 coding DNA: TGTGCCAGCAACCGCCGGGAAGAGACCCAGTACTTC.